This T cell receptor (beta chain) is from a study of blood T cell repertoires in COVID-19. Study as a whole: Sources were T cells, B-cell-depleted T cells, or PBMCs; the material itself was cDNA or gDNA.

Using immunoSEQ multiplex PCR, the repertoire was profiled, and TCRdb retains in-frame clones only, with some absent. The sample records fewer than 350,000 clones, 85% being singletons. This study enrolled people aged about 18 to 100 from around 26 US geographic areas. Grouping used clinical history reported by participants in a survey and questionnaire. V lost 4 bases and J lost 2, with 14 bases in between. There are 15 residues in the CDR3. Germline lookup yields CDR1 KGHSH and CDR2 LQKENI. The chain carries TRBV18 and TRBJ1-2, with a possible D match to TRBD1 (6 bases). Sequences were obtained from PBMCs or T cells enriched from blood (not recorded which). The sequence came from a woman aged 25 to 39 who had been exposed to COVID-19. The CDR3 DNA reads as TGTGCCAGCTCACTTGGGCCTGACAGGAACTATGGCTACACCTTC. This encodes CASSLGPDRNYGYTF.